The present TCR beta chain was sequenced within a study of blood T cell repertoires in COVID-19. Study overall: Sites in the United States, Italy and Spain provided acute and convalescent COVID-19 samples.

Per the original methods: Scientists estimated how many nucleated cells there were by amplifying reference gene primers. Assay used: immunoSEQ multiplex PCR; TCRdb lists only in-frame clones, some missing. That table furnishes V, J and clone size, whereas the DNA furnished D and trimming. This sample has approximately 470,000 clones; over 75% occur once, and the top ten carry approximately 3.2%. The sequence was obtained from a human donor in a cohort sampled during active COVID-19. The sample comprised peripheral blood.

CDR3 region: CASMKPRTDTQYF. The CDR3 DNA follows: TGTGCCAGCATGAAACCCAGGACAGATACGCAGTATTTT. The chain recombines TRBV27 with TRBJ2-3; no clear D gene. V was trimmed by 7 bases and J by 3 bases, leaving 11 bases between them. Germline V lookup: CDR1 MNHEY, CDR2 SMNVEV (reference sequence). The length of the CDR3 is 13 residues.